These 14 T cell receptor beta chains were sequenced from one sample in a study of blood T cell repertoires in COVID-19. The protocol was immunoSEQ multiplex PCR, while the TCRdb copy is restricted to in-frame clones and leaves out a portion. The sample includes 95,000 to 150,000 clones, 79% of them seen just once. Sequenced: peripheral blood. The source is a man aged 40-49 years with active or convalescent COVID-19.

The chain joins TRBV30 to TRBJ1-6, with 9 positions matching TRBD1. V dropped 1 base and J dropped 7; count of bases not matched to a gene: 2. This CDR3 contains 14 residues. CDR1 GTSNPN and CDR2 SVGIG come from the germline V gene (reference sequence). In DNA, the CDR3 is TGTGCCTGGAGTGGGGGACAGGGAAATTCACCCCTCCACTTT. It specifies CAWSGGQGNSPLHF.

The genes are TRBV3-1 (or the pseudogene TRBV3-2) and TRBJ1-4, with 9 bases lining up with TRBD1. The CDR3 consists of 15 residues. Germline V lookup: CDR1 LGHDT, CDR2 YNNKEL (reference sequence). V gave up 4 bases and J gave up 7 bases; unmatched junction bases: 7. The CDR3 nucleotides are TGTGCCAGCAGCCCCCGGACAGGGGAGGGTGAAAAACTGTTTTTT. Its translation is CASSPRTGEGEKLFF.

The chain combines TRBV4-1 with TRBJ1-1, with a possible D match to TRBD1 (6 bases). The length of the CDR3 is 15 residues. Germline CDR1 MGHRA, CDR2 YSYEKL. V was trimmed by 1 base and J by 1 base, leaving 10 bases between them. CDR3 residues: CASSQGGQGNTEAFF. The DNA of the CDR3 is TGCGCCAGCAGCCAAGGGGGGCAGGGGAACACTGAAGCTTTCTTT.

At least ten counts were recorded for this clone. The chain recombines TRBV5-1 with TRBJ2-7; TRBD1 matches at 7 bases. The CDR3 spans 13 residues. The trim removed 2 bases at V and 5 bases at J, leaving 4 bases unmatched. The germline CDR1 and CDR2 sequences are SGHRS and YFSETQ. The CDR3 DNA is TGCGCCAGCAGCTTTACAGGGGACAACGAGCAGTACTTC. Its protein product is CASSFTGDNEQYF.

V and J are TRBV3-1 (or the pseudogene TRBV3-2) and TRBJ2-3, with TRBD1 identical over 9 bases. The junction had 2 bases not matched to a gene; V was cut back by 4 bases and J by 0 bases. The CDR3 extends over 15 amino acids. Germline V gene data show CDR1 as LGHDT and CDR2 as YNNKEL (reference sequence). The DNA of the CDR3 is TGTGCCAGCAGCCCCGGACAGGGGAGCACAGATACGCAGTATTTT. This encodes CASSPGQGSTDTQYF.

V and J are TRBV6-2 or TRBV6-3 and TRBJ2-3, with D perhaps TRBD2 (5 bases). Germline V gene data show CDR1 as MNHEY and CDR2 as SVGEGT. The CDR3 extends over 16 amino acids. Trimming took off 5 bases at V and 5 bases at J, with 20 bases between the two ends. The CDR3 region is CASSTLKTSEGDTQYF. CDR3 DNA: TGTGCCAGCAGTACCCTCAAGACGAGCGAGGGAGATACGCAGTATTTT.

The rearrangement joins TRBV6-5 to TRBJ2-1, with D possibly TRBD1 on 5 matching bases. Germline CDR1 reads MNHEY; CDR2 reads SVGAGI. The CDR3 is 15 residues long. Between the trimmed V and J ends, which lost 6 bases and 1 base, there was a span of 13 bases. The chain's CDR3 is CASRGAELSYNEQFF. The CDR3 coding sequence is TGTGCCAGCAGAGGGGCCGAGCTTTCCTACAATGAGCAGTTCTTC.

Ten or more counts support this clone. V usage is TRBV6-5 and J usage is TRBJ2-1, with D hard to call. The CDR3 contains 13 residues. Germline V CDR1 and CDR2: MNHEY, SVGAGI. V dropped 2 bases and J dropped 8 bases, with 10 bases sitting between them. The CDR3 loop reads CASSYRNSHEQFF. In nucleotides, the CDR3 is TGTGCCAGCAGTTACAGGAACAGCCATGAGCAGTTCTTC.

J is TRBJ2-5 and V is TRBV7-2; weak D call: TRBD2 (5 bases). CDR3 length equals 15 residues. Trimming took off 0 bases at V and 4 bases at J, with 12 bases between the two ends. CDR1 SGHTA and CDR2 FQGNSA come from the germline V gene. The CDR3 spells CASSLAGLATETQYF. The CDR3 nucleotides read TGTGCCAGCAGCTTAGCTGGACTGGCCACAGAGACCCAGTACTTC.

DNA for the CDR3: TGTGCCAGCAGTTCTACTGGAAACACCATATATTTT. Amino acid sequence: CASSSTGNTIYF. The J gene is TRBJ1-3, the V gene TRBV12-3 or TRBV12-4; no firm D call. The V end was cut by 4 bases, the J end by 2 bases, with 3 bases between. The CDR3 loop spans 12 amino acids.

The V and J genes are TRBV29-1 and TRBJ1-1, with D perhaps matching TRBD1 (5 bases). The CDR3 loop spans 11 amino acids. CDR1 SQVTM and CDR2 ANQGSEA come from the germline V gene. The germline V and J ends were trimmed by 5 bases and 6 bases, with 10 bases remaining between them. The CDR3 here is CSVRQGAEAFF. CDR3 in DNA: TGCAGCGTTCGCCAGGGCGCTGAAGCTTTCTTT.

The chain combines TRBV2 with TRBJ1-1; possibly TRBD1 for D (5 bases). The V end lost 7 bases, the J end lost 11 bases, and 20 bases lay between the germline ends. Germline assignment: CDR1 SNHLY and CDR2 FYNNEI. The CDR3 loop spans 13 amino acids. The CDR3 bases are TGTGCCAGCACCCCCGGAGGGGCGTCGGGGGCTTTCTTT. Translated: CASTPGGASGAFF.

CDR3 in DNA: TGTGCCAGCAGCTCAAGAGGAGAGCGAAATTCACCCCTCCACTTT. This sequence encodes CASSSRGERNSPLHF. V and J are TRBV5-6 and TRBJ1-6; unclear D gene. CDR3 size: 15 residues. CDR1 is SGHDT and CDR2 is YYEEEE in the germline V gene. V lost 3 bases and J 7 bases, leaving 14 bases between the germline ends.

The chain combines TRBV4-3 with TRBJ2-3, with TRBD1 as a possible D gene (6 bases). The CDR3 runs 15 residues. V gave up 1 base and J gave up 4 bases, with 12 bases separating them. The germline gives CDR1 LGHNA, CDR2 YSLEER. Written as DNA, the CDR3 is TGCGCCAGCAGCCAAGTACAGGGTGGCGCAGATACGCAGTATTTT. Residues: CASSQVQGGADTQYF.